Reported below is one T cell receptor (beta chain). The record originates from a study of cytomegalovirus exposure and HLA in healthy donors. Germline CDR1 is SGDLS and CDR2 is YYNGEE. Deletions cut 0 bases from V and 6 bases from J, with 8 bases between. The CDR3 has 13 residues. With 60 Vbeta and 13 Jbeta primers, the PCR was carried out. Clones were read by immunoSEQ multiplex PCR, and TCRdb kept only the in-frame ones, dropping some. The table records 95,000 to 150,000 clones, approximately 80% of them present only once. The J gene is TRBJ2-3, the V gene TRBV9; possibly TRBD2 for D (5 bases). The sequenced sample was PBMCs. This TCR came from a middle-aged woman in good health and CMV-seropositive. CDR3 in DNA: TGTGCCAGCAGCGTAGGAGGGTTTGATACGCAGTATTTT. Translating gives CASSVGGFDTQYF.